The rows below give T cell receptor beta chains drawn from one sample of a study of post-analysis software for immune sequencing data. MiXCR was run by TCRdb on the PCR reads, yielding one entry per CDR3 protein. The sample includes about 540,000 distinct CDR3 sequences, roughly 34% of them seen just once. Sequenced material: blood. Source of these receptors: a girl younger than 18 with multiple sclerosis. CDR3s include the opening cysteine and the closing phenylalanine or tryptophan. The D gene is left open where the match is weak. A row's size may be missing; if present it is once, few, many or a size class.

d_gene: -
abundance: -
j_gene: TRBJ2-3
v_gene: TRBV27
CDR3aa: CASSLVRGVTTDTQYF
CDR3nt: TGTGCCAGCAGTTTAGTACGAGGAGTCACGACAGATACGCAGTATTTT

d_gene: TRBD2
abundance: few
j_gene: TRBJ2-1
v_gene: TRBV4-2
CDR3aa: CAGSQDHRFGLAGSVRDEQFF
CDR3nt: TGTGCCGGCAGCCAAGATCATCGCTTCGGACTAGCGGGGAGCGTCAGGGATGAGCAGTTCTTC

d_gene: -
abundance: few
j_gene: TRBJ1-2
v_gene: TRBV29-1
CDR3aa: CSVEDQDRINYGYTF
CDR3nt: TGCAGCGTTGAAGACCAGGACAGAATAAACTATGGCTACACCTTC

d_gene: TRBD1
abundance: -
j_gene: TRBJ2-5
v_gene: TRBV11-2
CDR3aa: CASSPQGVGRETQYF
CDR3nt: TGTGCCAGCAGCCCCCAGGGGGTCGGTCGAGAGACCCAGTACTTC

d_gene: TRBD1
abundance: -
j_gene: TRBJ1-2
v_gene: TRBV2
CDR3aa: CASNRGGYTF
CDR3nt: TGTGCCAGCAACAGGGGTGGCTACACCTTC

d_gene: -
abundance: few
j_gene: TRBJ1-6
v_gene: TRBV9
CDR3aa: CASSPEAEPNSPLHF
CDR3nt: TGTGCCAGCAGCCCCGAGGCAGAACCTAATTCACCCCTCCACTTT

d_gene: TRBD2
abundance: -
j_gene: TRBJ2-1
v_gene: TRBV5-1
CDR3aa: CASSLDWGTSTTYNEQFF
CDR3nt: TGCGCCAGCAGCTTGGACTGGGGGACTAGCACGACGTACAATGAGCAGTTCTTC

d_gene: -
abundance: few
j_gene: TRBJ1-5
v_gene: TRBV6-6
CDR3aa: CASSYGPEGPQHF
CDR3nt: TGTGCCAGCAGTTATGGACCGGAGGGCCCCCAGCATTTT

d_gene: -
abundance: few
j_gene: TRBJ2-2
v_gene: TRBV4-1
CDR3aa: CASSYLTGGELFF
CDR3nt: TGCGCCAGCAGCTACCTAACGGGCGGGGAGCTGTTTTTT

d_gene: -
abundance: -
j_gene: TRBJ1-2
v_gene: TRBV6-5
CDR3aa: CASSYLGGNYGYTF
CDR3nt: TGTGCCAGCAGTTACCTGGGGGGAAACTATGGCTACACCTTC

d_gene: TRBD2
abundance: -
j_gene: TRBJ2-3
v_gene: TRBV7-7
CDR3aa: CASSETSGGTDTQYF
CDR3nt: TGTGCCAGCAGCGAAACTAGCGGGGGAACAGATACGCAGTATTTT

d_gene: -
abundance: -
j_gene: TRBJ2-1
v_gene: TRBV3-1
CDR3aa: CASSQEAASYNEQFF
CDR3nt: TGTGCCAGCAGCCAGGAAGCGGCTTCCTACAATGAGCAGTTCTTC

d_gene: TRBD1
abundance: -
j_gene: TRBJ1-3
v_gene: TRBV11-2
CDR3aa: CASNNRDRLSGNTIYF
CDR3nt: TGTGCCAGCAATAACCGGGACAGACTATCTGGAAACACCATATATTTT

d_gene: -
abundance: -
j_gene: TRBJ1-2
v_gene: TRBV10-2
CDR3aa: CASSPGQNYSYTF
CDR3nt: TGCGCCAGCAGCCCTGGACAGAACTATAGCTACACCTTC

d_gene: -
abundance: few
j_gene: TRBJ2-3
v_gene: TRBV5-1
CDR3aa: CASSLDPSDTQYF
CDR3nt: TGCGCCAGCAGCTTGGACCCCTCAGATACGCAGTATTTT

d_gene: -
abundance: -
j_gene: TRBJ2-3
v_gene: TRBV20-1
CDR3aa: CSARDRVTTDTQYF
CDR3nt: TGCAGTGCTAGAGATCGGGTTACCACAGATACGCAGTATTTT

d_gene: -
abundance: -
j_gene: TRBJ1-5
v_gene: TRBV27
CDR3aa: CASSYGESQPQHF
CDR3nt: TGTGCCAGCAGTTACGGGGAAAGTCAGCCCCAGCATTTT

d_gene: TRBD1
abundance: -
j_gene: TRBJ2-5
v_gene: TRBV20-1
CDR3aa: CSASRGQGLRAETQYF
CDR3nt: TGCAGTGCTAGCCGAGGACAGGGGCTCCGAGCGGAGACCCAGTACTTC

d_gene: TRBD1
abundance: -
j_gene: TRBJ2-4
v_gene: TRBV6-2/TRBV6-3
CDR3aa: CASRRGTGEAKNIQYF
CDR3nt: TGTGCCAGCAGGCGCGGAACAGGGGAAGCCAAAAACATTCAGTACTTC

d_gene: -
abundance: -
j_gene: TRBJ1-4
v_gene: TRBV4-1
CDR3aa: CASSQDRRGSLTNEKLFF
CDR3nt: TGCGCCAGCAGCCAAGATCGGCGGGGGAGTCTAACTAATGAAAAACTGTTTTTT

d_gene: -
abundance: -
j_gene: TRBJ1-5
v_gene: TRBV25-1
CDR3aa: CASSGPNQPQHF
CDR3nt: TGTGCCAGCAGTGGCCCCAATCAGCCCCAGCATTTT

d_gene: -
abundance: -
j_gene: TRBJ1-2
v_gene: TRBV27
CDR3aa: CASSFRRGNGYTF
CDR3nt: TGTGCCAGCAGTTTTAGGAGGGGGAATGGCTACACCTTC